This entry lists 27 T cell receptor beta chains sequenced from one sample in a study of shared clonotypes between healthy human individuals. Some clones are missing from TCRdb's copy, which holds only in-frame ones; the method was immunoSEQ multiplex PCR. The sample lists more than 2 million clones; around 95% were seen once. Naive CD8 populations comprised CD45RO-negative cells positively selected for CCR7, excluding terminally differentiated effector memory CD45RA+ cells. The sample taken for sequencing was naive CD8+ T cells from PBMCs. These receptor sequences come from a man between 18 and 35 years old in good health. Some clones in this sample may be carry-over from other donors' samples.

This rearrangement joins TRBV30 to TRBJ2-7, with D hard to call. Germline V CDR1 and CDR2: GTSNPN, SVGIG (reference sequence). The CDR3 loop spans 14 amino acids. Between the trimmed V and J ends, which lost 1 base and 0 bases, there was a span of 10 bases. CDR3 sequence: CAWSGADPSYEQYF. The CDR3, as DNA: TGTGCCTGGAGTGGGGCAGACCCCTCCTACGAGCAGTACTTC.

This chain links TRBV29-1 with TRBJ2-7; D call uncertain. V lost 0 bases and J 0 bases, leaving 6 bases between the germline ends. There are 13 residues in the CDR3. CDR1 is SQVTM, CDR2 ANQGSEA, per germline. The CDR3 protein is CSVEDGVSYEQYF. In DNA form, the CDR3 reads TGCAGCGTTGAAGATGGCGTCTCCTACGAGCAGTACTTC.

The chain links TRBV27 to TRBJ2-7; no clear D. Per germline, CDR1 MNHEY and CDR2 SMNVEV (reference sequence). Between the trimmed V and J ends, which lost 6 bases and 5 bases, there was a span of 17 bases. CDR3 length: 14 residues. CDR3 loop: CASSPWSSANEQYF. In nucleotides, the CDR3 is TGTGCCAGCAGCCCGTGGAGCAGTGCCAACGAGCAGTACTTC.

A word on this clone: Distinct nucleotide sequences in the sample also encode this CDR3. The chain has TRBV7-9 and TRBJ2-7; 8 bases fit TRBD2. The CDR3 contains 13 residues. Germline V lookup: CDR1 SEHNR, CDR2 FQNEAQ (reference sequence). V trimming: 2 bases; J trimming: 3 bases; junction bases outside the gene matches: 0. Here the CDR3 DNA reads TGTGCCAGCAGCTTACGGGGGGGCTACGAGCAGTACTTC. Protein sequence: CASSLRGGYEQYF.

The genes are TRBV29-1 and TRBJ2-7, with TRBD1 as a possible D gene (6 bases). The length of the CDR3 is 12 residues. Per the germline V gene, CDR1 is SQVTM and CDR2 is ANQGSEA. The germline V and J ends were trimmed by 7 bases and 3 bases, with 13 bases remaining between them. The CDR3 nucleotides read TGCAGCGCCGCAGGGGTCCTCTACGAGCAGTACTTC. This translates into CSAAGVLYEQYF.

The CDR3 nucleotides read TGTGCCAGCAGTAAGGAGACAGGGTATGCAGATACGCAGTATTTT. Translating gives CASSKETGYADTQYF. This chain joins TRBV6-1 and TRBJ2-3; 7 bases agree with TRBD1. CDR1 is MNHNS, CDR2 SASEGT, per germline. CDR3 length equals 15 residues. V was clipped by 5 bases and J by 4 bases; unmatched bases: 9.

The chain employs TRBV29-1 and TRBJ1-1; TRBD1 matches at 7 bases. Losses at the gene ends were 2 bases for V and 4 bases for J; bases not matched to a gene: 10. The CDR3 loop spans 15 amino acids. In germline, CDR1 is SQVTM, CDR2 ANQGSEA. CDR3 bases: TGCAGCGTTGAAAACAGGGGCTCTCTGTTCACTGAAGCTTTCTTT. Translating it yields CSVENRGSLFTEAFF. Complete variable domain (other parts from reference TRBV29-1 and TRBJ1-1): SAVISQKPSRDICQRGTSLTIQCQVDSQVTMMFWYRQQPGQSLTLIATANQGSEATYESGFVIDKFPISRPNLTFSTLTVSNMSPEDSSIYLCSVENRGSLFTEAFFGQGTRLTVV.

The chain's CDR3 is CASSERDRGFEKLFF. DNA for the CDR3: TGTGCCAGCAGTGAACGGGACAGGGGGTTTGAAAAACTGTTTTTT. This chain uses TRBV2 with TRBJ1-4, with TRBD1 matching 11 bases. The J segment lost 7 bases and the V segment lost 2 bases, leaving 3 bases of the junction unmatched. The CDR3 extends over 15 amino acids. The germline CDR1 and CDR2 sequences are SNHLY and FYNNEI.

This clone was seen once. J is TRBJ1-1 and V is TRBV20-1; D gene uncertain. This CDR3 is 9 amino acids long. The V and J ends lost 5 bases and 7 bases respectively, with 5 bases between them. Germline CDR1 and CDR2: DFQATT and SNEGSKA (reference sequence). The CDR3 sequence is CSAGNEAFF. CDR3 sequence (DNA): TGCAGTGCTGGTAATGAAGCTTTCTTT.

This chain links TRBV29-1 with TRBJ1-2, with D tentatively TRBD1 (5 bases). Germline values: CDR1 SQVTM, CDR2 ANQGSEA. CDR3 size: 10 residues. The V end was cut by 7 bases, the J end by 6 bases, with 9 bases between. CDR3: CSGDSDGYTF. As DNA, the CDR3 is TGCAGCGGGGACTCGGATGGCTACACCTTC.

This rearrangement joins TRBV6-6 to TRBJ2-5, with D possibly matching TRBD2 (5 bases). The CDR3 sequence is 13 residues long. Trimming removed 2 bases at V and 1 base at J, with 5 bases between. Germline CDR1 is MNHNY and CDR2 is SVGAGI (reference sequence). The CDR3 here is CASSYAGQETQYF. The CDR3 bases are TGTGCCAGCAGTTACGCGGGCCAAGAGACCCAGTACTTC.

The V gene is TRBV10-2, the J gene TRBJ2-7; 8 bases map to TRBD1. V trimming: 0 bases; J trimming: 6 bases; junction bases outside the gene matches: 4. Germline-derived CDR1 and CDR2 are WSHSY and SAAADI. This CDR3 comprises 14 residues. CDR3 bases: TGCGCCAGCAGTGAGTCAACAGGGGGATCCGAGCAGTACTTC. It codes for CASSESTGGSEQYF.

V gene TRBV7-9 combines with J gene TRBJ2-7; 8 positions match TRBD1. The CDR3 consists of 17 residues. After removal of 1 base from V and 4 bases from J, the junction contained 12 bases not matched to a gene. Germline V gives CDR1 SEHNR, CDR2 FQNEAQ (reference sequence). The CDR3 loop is CASSLGAGGWLEYEQYF. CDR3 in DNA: TGTGCCAGCAGCTTAGGGGCAGGGGGCTGGTTAGAGTACGAGCAGTACTTC.

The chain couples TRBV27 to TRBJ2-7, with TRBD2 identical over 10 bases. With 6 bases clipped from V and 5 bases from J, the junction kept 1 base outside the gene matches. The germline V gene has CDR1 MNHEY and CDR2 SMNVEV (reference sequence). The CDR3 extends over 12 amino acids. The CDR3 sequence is CASSLAGDEQYF. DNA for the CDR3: TGTGCCAGCAGCCTAGCGGGAGACGAGCAGTACTTC.

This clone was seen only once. CDR3 nucleotides: TGTGCCAGCAGCTTAGCGCCTAGCGGGAGAGAGACCCAGTACTTC. Its protein is CASSLAPSGRETQYF. The chain is built from TRBV7-7 and TRBJ2-5; the match to TRBD2 covers 10 bases. The CDR3 is 15 residues long. V lost 0 bases, J lost 4 bases, and 2 bases stayed unmatched. Germline loops: CDR1 SSHAT, CDR2 FNYEAQ (reference sequence). Using reference TRBV7-7 and TRBJ2-5 for the parts outside the CDR3, the full variable domain is GAGVSQSPRYKVTKRGQDVTLRCDPISSHATLYWYQQALGQGPEFLTYFNYEAQPDKSGLPSDRFSAERPEGSISTLTIQRTEQRDSAMYRCASSLAPSGRETQYFGPGTRLLVL.

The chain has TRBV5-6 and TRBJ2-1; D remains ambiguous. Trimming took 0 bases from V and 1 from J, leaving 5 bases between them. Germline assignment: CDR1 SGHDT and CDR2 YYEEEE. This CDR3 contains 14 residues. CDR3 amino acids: CASSLGTSYNEQFF. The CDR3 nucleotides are TGTGCCAGCAGCTTGGGGACGTCCTACAATGAGCAGTTCTTC. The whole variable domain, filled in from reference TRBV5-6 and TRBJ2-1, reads DAGVTQSPTHLIKTRGQQVTLRCSPKSGHDTVSWYQQALGQGPQFIFQYYEEEERQRGNFPDRFSGHQFPNYSSELNVNALLLGDSALYLCASSLGTSYNEQFFGPGTRLTVL.

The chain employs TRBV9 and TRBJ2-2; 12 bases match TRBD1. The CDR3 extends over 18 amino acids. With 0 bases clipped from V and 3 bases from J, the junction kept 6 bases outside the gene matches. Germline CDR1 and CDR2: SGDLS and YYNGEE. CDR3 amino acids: CASSVVTGQGADTGELFF. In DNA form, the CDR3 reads TGTGCCAGCAGCGTAGTCACGGGACAGGGGGCTGACACCGGGGAGCTGTTTTTT.

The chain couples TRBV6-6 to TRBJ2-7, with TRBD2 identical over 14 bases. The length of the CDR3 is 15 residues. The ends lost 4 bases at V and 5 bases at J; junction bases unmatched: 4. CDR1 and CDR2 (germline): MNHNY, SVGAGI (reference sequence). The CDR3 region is CASSSTTSGRDEQYF. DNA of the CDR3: TGTGCCAGCAGTTCAACGACTAGCGGGAGGGACGAGCAGTACTTC.

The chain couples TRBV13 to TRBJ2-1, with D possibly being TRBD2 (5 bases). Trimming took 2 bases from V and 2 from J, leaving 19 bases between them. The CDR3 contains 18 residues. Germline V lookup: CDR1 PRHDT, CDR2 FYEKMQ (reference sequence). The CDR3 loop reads CASSLMHPSGKAYNEQFF. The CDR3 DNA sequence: TGTGCCAGCAGCTTAATGCACCCCTCCGGGAAGGCCTACAATGAGCAGTTCTTC.

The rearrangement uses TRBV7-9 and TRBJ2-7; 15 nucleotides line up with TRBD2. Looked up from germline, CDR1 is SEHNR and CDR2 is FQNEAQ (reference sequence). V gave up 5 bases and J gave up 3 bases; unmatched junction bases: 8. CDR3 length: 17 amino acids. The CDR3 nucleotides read TGTGCCAGCAGCGGAGGACTAGCGGGAGGGCCTTACTACGAGCAGTACTTC. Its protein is CASSGGLAGGPYYEQYF.

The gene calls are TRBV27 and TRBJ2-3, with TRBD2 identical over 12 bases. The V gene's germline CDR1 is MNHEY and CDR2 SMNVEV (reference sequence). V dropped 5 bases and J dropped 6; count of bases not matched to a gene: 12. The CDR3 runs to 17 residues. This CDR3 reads CASSPSGLAGDMDTQYF. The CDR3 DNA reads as TGTGCCAGCAGTCCCTCGGGACTAGCGGGCGATATGGATACGCAGTATTTT.

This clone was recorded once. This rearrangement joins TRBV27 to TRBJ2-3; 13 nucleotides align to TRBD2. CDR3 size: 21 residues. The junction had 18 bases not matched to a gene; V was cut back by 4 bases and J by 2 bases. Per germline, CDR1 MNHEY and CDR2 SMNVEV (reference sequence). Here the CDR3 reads CASSSPDVTSGRATSTDTQYF. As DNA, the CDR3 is TGTGCCAGCAGTTCACCCGACGTTACTAGCGGGAGGGCCACCTCCACAGATACGCAGTATTTT.

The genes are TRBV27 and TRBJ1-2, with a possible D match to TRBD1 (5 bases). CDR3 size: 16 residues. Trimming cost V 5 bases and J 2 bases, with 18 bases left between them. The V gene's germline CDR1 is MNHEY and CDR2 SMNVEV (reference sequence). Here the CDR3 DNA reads TGTGCCAGCAGTCTGACTGCGGGGGTGGTGAACTATGGCTACACCTTC. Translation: CASSLTAGVVNYGYTF.

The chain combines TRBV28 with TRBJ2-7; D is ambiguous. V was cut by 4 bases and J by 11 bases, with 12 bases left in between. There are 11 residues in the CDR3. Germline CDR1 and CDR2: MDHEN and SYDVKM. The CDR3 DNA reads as TGTGCCAGCAGTTGGGGTACTCGTGAGTACTTC. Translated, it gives CASSWGTREYF.

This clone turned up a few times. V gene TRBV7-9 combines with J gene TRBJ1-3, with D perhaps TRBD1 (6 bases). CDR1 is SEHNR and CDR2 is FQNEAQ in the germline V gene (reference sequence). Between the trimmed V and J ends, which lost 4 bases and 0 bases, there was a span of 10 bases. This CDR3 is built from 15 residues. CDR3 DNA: TGTGCCAGCAGCTCCGAGGGGGGCTCTGGAAACACCATATATTTT. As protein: CASSSEGGSGNTIYF.

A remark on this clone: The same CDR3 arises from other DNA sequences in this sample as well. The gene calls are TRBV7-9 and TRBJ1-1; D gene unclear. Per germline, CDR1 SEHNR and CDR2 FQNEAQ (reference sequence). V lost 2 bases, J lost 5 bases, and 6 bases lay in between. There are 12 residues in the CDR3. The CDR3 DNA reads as TGTGCCAGCAGCTTATCAGGTACTGAAGCTTTCTTT. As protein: CASSLSGTEAFF.

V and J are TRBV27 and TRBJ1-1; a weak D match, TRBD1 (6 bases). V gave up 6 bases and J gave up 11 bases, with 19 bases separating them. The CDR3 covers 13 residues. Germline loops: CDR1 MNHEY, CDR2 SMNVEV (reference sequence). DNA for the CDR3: TGTGCCAGCAGCTATGGGGCCGAACAGGGTGCTTTCTTT. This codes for CASSYGAEQGAFF.